This TCR beta chain stems from a study of CD8 T cells in ankylosing spondylitis. This clonotype has a handful of counts. V was clipped by 2 bases and J by 4 bases; unmatched bases: 9. The germline gives CDR1 SGHRS, CDR2 YFSETQ. The CDR3 is 16 amino acids. In TCRdb, the 5' RACE reads were re-called with MiXCR into one record per CDR3 protein. The sample has around 280,000 distinct CDR3 sequences, around 19% seen once. This TCR derives from a male donor with ankylosing spondylitis or in good health (not recorded which). The sample was blood, either unsorted or a sorted T cell fraction (not recorded which). This chain uses TRBV5-1 with TRBJ2-4; TRBD1 aligns across 7 bases. This CDR3 reads CASSLNLQGLKNIQYF. Here the CDR3 DNA reads TGCGCCAGCAGCTTAAACCTACAGGGGTTAAAAAACATTCAGTACTTC. The variable domain in full, with the rest retrieved from reference TRBV5-1 and TRBJ2-4, is KAGVTQTPRYLIKTRGQQVTLSCSPISGHRSVSWYQQTPGQGLQFLFEYFSETQRNKGNFPGRFSGRQFSNSRSEMNVSTLELGDSALYLCASSLNLQGLKNIQYFGAGTRLSVL.